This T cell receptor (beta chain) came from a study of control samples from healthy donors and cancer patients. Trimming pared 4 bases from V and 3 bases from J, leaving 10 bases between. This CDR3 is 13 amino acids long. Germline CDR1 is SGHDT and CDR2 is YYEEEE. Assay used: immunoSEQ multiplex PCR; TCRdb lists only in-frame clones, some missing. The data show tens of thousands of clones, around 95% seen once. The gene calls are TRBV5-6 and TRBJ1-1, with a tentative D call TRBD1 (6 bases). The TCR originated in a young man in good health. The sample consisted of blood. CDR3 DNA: TGTGCCAGCAGCCCGAGGACAGACACTGAAGCTTTCTTT. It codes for CASSPRTDTEAFF.